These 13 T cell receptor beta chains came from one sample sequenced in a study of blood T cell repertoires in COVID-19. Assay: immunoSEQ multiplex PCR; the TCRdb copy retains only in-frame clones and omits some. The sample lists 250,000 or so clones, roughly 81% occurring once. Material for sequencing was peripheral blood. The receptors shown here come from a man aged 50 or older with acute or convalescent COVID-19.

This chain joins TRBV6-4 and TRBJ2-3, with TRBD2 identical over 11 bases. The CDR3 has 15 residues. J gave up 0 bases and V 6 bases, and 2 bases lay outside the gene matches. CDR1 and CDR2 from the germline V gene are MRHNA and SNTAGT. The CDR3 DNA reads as TGTGCCAGCAGCGGACTAGCGGGCAGCACAGATACGCAGTATTTT. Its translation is CASSGLAGSTDTQYF.

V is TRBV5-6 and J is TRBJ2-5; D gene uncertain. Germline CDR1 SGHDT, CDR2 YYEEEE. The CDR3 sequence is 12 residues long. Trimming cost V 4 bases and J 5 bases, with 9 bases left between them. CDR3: CASSGPQETQYF. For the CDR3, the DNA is TGTGCCAGCAGCGGCCCTCAGGAGACCCAGTACTTC.

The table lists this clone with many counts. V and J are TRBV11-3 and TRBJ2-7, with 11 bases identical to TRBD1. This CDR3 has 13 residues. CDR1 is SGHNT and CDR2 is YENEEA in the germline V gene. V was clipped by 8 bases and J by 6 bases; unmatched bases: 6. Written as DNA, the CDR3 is TGTGCCAGCCGGGGACAGGGGGGAGGCGAGCAGTACTTC. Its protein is CASRGQGGGEQYF.

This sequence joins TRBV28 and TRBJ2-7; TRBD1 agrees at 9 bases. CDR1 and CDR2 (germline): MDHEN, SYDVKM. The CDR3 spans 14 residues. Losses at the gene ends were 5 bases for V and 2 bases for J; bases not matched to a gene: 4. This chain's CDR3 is CASSMDRGPYEQYF. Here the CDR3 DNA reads TGTGCCAGCAGTATGGACAGGGGTCCCTACGAGCAGTACTTC.

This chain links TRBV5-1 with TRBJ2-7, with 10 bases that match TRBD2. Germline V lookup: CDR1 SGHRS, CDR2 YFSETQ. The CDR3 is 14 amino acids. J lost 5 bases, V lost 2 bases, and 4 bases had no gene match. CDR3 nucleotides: TGCGCCAGCAGCTTTCGGACTAGCGGAAACGAGCAGTACTTC. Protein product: CASSFRTSGNEQYF.

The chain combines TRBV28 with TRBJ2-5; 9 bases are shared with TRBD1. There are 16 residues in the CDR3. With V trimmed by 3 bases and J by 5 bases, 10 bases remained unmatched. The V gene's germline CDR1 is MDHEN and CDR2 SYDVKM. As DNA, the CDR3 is TGTGCCAGCAGTTTGGGTGGACAGGGGTTTTTCGAGACCCAGTACTTC. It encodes CASSLGGQGFFETQYF. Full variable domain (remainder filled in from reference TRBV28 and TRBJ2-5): DVKVTQSSRYLVKRTGEKVFLECVQDMDHENMFWYRQDPGLGLRLIYFSYDVKMKEKGDIPEGYSVSREKKERFSLILESASTNQTSMYLCASSLGGQGFFETQYFGPGTRLLVL.

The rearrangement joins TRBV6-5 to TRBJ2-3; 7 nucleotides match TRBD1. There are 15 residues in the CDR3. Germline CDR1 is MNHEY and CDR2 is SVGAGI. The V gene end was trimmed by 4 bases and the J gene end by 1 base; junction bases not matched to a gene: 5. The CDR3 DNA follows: TGTGCCAGCAGTTTAGGGGACAGTGGCACAGATACGCAGTATTTT. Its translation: CASSLGDSGTDTQYF.

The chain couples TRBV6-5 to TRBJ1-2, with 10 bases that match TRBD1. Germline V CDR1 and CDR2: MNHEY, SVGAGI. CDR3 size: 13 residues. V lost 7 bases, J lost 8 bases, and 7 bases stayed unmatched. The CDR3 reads CASTTGGIRGYTF. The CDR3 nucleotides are TGTGCCAGCACGACAGGGGGCATTAGGGGCTACACCTTC.

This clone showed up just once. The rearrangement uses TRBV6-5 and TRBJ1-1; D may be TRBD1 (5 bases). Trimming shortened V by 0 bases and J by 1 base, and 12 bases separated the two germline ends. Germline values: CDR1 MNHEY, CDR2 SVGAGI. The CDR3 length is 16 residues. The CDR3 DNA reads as TGTGCCAGCAGTTACTCGAGGTGGGGCCGGAACACTGAAGCTTTCTTT. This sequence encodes CASSYSRWGRNTEAFF.

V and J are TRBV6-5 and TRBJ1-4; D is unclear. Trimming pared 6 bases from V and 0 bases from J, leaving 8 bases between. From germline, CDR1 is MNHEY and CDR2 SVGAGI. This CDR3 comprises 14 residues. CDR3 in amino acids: CASSRQATNEKLFF. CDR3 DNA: TGTGCCAGCAGCAGACAAGCAACTAATGAAAAACTGTTTTTT.

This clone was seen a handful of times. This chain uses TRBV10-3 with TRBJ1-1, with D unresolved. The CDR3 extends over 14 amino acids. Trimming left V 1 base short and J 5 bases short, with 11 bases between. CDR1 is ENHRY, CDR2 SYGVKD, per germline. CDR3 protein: CAISEWQDRTEAFF. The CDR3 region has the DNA TGTGCCATCAGTGAGTGGCAGGATCGGACTGAAGCTTTCTTT.

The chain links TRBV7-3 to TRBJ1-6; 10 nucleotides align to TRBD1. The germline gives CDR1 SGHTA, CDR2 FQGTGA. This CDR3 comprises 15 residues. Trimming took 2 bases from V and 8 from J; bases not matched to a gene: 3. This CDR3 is CASSLSGTGDSPLHF. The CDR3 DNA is TGTGCCAGCAGCTTATCCGGGACAGGGGATTCACCCCTCCACTTT.

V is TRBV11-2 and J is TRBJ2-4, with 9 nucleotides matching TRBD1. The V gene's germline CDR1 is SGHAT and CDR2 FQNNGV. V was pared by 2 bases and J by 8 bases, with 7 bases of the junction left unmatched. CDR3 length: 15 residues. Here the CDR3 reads CASSLNIGDRDIQYF. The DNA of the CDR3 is TGTGCCAGCAGCTTAAATATTGGGGACAGGGACATTCAGTACTTC.